A single sample is the source of the 18 T cell receptor beta chains below, sequenced in a study of tumor-infiltrating lymphocytes in primary liver carcinoma. A constant-region primer primed TCR beta cDNA synthesis from 450 to 550 ng of total RNA. The TCR beta library was amplified through three nested multiplex PCR rounds in a modified ARM-PCR procedure. Each of the first two PCR rounds ran approximately 9 cycles with TRBV1-TRBV30 forward and C-beta reverse primers. TCRdb re-called the multiplex PCR reads through MiXCR, storing one row per CDR3 protein. Of about 48,000 distinct CDR3 sequences detected, over 70% appear once; the ten largest clones hold about 30%. Co-extracting RNA and DNA was done with 20-30 mg of unsorted bulk tissue as input. The sequenced material came from liver tumor tissue from sampling region 3. Indicated subset: tumor region T3, left-lateral pole. The receptors were sampled from a man aged 40-50 years with primary liver carcinoma and hepatitis B virus infection.

This clonotype was picked up a small number of times. An end of the junction differs from the germline gene, which may be a read error. V gene TRBV29-1 combines with J gene TRBJ2-1; 12 positions agree with TRBD2. Germline V gene data show CDR1 as SQVTM and CDR2 as ANQGSEA. The CDR3 totals 17 residues. The CDR3 loop reads CSVSGTSGHISYNEQFF. CDR3 coding DNA: TGTAGCGTTTCCGGGACTAGCGGGCACATCTCCTACAATGAGCAGTTCTTC.

For this clonotype: Germline is not matched at one junction end, which may reflect a read error. The V gene is TRBV6-2 or TRBV6-3, the J gene TRBJ2-1; D perhaps matches TRBD2 (5 bases). Germline V CDR1 and CDR2: MNHEY, SVGEGT. The CDR3 has 17 amino acids. CDR3 loop: CASSDSTSVRTYNEQFF. CDR3 nucleotides: TGTGCCAGCAGTGACTCAACTAGTGTGAGAACCTACAATGAGCAGTTCTTC.

Regarding this clonotype: An end of the junction differs from the germline gene, which may be a read error. The chain combines TRBV11-2 with TRBJ2-1; D is undetermined. Germline CDR1 and CDR2: SGHAT and FQNNGV. The CDR3 runs to 15 residues. As DNA, the CDR3 is TGTGCCAGCAGCTACCTAGTGGATTCCTACAACGAGCAGTTCTTC. It translates to CASSYLVDSYNEQFF.

V gene TRBV12-3 or TRBV12-4 combines with J gene TRBJ2-1; tentatively, D is TRBD2 (6 bases). V lost 6 bases to trimming and J lost 8 bases, with 17 bases between them. The length of the CDR3 is 14 residues. The CDR3 DNA is TGTGCCAGCAGCCGGACTAACGGGAGCGATGAGCAGTTCTTC. Encoded protein: CASSRTNGSDEQFF.

Comment on this clonotype: Mismatch with germline at one junction end may stem from a read error. The chain uses TRBV9 and TRBJ2-1; D not resolved. The CDR3 is 15 residues long. Per the germline V gene, CDR1 is SGDLS and CDR2 is YYNGEE. As DNA, the CDR3 is TGTGCCAGCAGCGTAGTGGAAGCCCCCTACAATGGGCAGTTCTTC. Amino acid sequence: CASSVVEAPYNGQFF.

As regards this clonotype: One end of the junction fails to match germline, which may point to a read error. The chain couples TRBV4-1 to TRBJ1-6; D may be TRBD1 (6 bases). Germline CDR1 is MGHRA and CDR2 is YSYEKL. CDR3 length: 16 residues. The CDR3: CASSHLTGKSNPPLHF. In DNA, the CDR3 is TGCGCTAGCAGCCATCTCACAGGGAAGTCTAATCCACCCCTCCACTTT.

About this clonotype itself: Likely a read error: the CDR3 ends without its conserved phenylalanine or tryptophan. The chain uses TRBV11-3 and TRBJ2-1; no clear D gene. Germline V gene lookup returns CDR1 SGHNT and CDR2 YENEEA. This CDR3 region has 15 residues. The DNA for the CDR3 is TGTGCCAGCAACTTAAATTTAGTAGGATACAACGAGCAGTTCTTA. Translating gives CASNLNLVGYNEQFL.

This clonotype was detected many times. This chain joins TRBV10-2 and TRBJ2-1, with a weak D call TRBD2 (6 bases). The V gene's germline CDR1 is WSHSY and CDR2 SAAADI. The CDR3 runs to 14 residues. The V and J ends lost 6 bases and 7 bases respectively, with 16 bases between them. CDR3 in amino acids: CASSGLGGRNEQFF. Here the CDR3 DNA reads TGCGCCAGCAGCGGACTTGGGGGGAGGAATGAGCAGTTCTTC.

This clonotype was recorded once. This sequence may be a read error, since a much larger clone differs from it by one base. In nucleotides, the CDR3 is TGTGCCAGCAGCCCAACAGGGGGCCGGGAGACCCATTACTTC. Translation: CASSPTGGRETHYF. The chain is built from TRBV7-9 and TRBJ2-5; TRBD1 matches at 9 bases. This CDR3 comprises 14 residues. Germline CDR1 SEHNR, CDR2 FQNEAQ (reference sequence).

This clonotype has ten or more counts. This chain links TRBV13 with TRBJ2-3; D is perhaps TRBD1 (7 bases). V was cut by 3 bases and J by 8 bases, with 18 bases left in between. The CDR3 is made up of 15 amino acids. The germline CDR1 and CDR2 sequences are PRHDT and FYEKMQ (reference sequence). Here the CDR3 DNA reads TGTGCCAGCAGCTTGGGACAGAAGTACGGGGGTACGCAGTATTTT. It encodes CASSLGQKYGGTQYF.

As for this clonotype: A much larger clone lies a single base off, so this may be a read error. V and J are TRBV28 and TRBJ1-5; no firm D call. V lost 3 bases and J lost 7, with 10 bases in between. Germline V gene sequence: CDR1 MDHEN, CDR2 SYDVKM. This CDR3 has 13 residues. The CDR3: CASSFAVKQPQHF. The CDR3 nucleotides are TGTGCCAGCAGTTTTGCCGTCAAACAGCCCCAGCATTTT.

Regarding this clonotype: One end of the junction is discordant with germline, which a read error may explain. The J gene is TRBJ1-1, the V gene TRBV5-4; D is undetermined. The CDR3 extends over 16 amino acids. The germline V gene has CDR1 SGHNT and CDR2 YYREEE (reference sequence). The CDR3 coding sequence is TGTGCCAGCAGGTTGGTGCCCAGACATGAGAACACTGAAGCTTTCTTT. Translation gives CASRLVPRHENTEAFF. The full variable domain, its missing parts supplied by reference TRBV5-4 and TRBJ1-1, is ETGVTQSPTHLIKTRGQQVTLRCSSQSGHNTVSWYQQALGQGPQFIFQYYREEENGRGNFPPRFSGLQFPNYSSELNVNALELDDSALYLCASRLVPRHENTEAFFGQGTRLTVV.

This clonotype was counted ten times or more. This chain joins TRBV29-1 and TRBJ2-7, with 8 bases aligning to TRBD1. CDR1 is SQVTM, CDR2 ANQGSEA, per germline. Trimming removed 4 bases from V and 9 bases from J; junction bases left unmatched: 8. This CDR3 is 12 amino acids long. For the CDR3, the DNA is TGCAGCGTTGTACAGGGGGACCGTATGCAGTACTTC. This sequence encodes CSVVQGDRMQYF.

The chain joins TRBV9 to TRBJ1-5; possibly TRBD1 for D (5 bases). The CDR3 loop spans 16 amino acids. V was shortened by 4 bases and J by 2 bases, with 16 bases between the two germline ends. Germline V gene lookup returns CDR1 SGDLS and CDR2 YYNGEE. The CDR3 reads CASSSRFQGRNQPQHF. CDR3 in DNA: TGTGCCAGCAGCTCCCGATTTCAGGGACGCAATCAGCCCCAGCATTTT.

In this sample, this clonotype turned up once. The junction shows a germline mismatch at one end, possibly a read error. The chain recombines TRBV6-1 with TRBJ2-1; D is perhaps TRBD2 (6 bases). Germline V gene data show CDR1 as MNHNS and CDR2 as SASEGT. The CDR3 has 15 amino acids. The CDR3, as DNA: TGTGCCAGCAGTGAAGCCGGAGGGGACGCCAATGAGAAGTTCTTC. As protein: CASSEAGGDANEKFF.

A note on this clonotype: Relative to the germline gene, one junction end is altered; a read error may explain this. The chain recombines TRBV10-3 with TRBJ2-3; TRBD2 matches 7 bases. Looked up from germline, CDR1 is ENHRY and CDR2 is SYGVKD. The CDR3 contains 17 residues. The CDR3, as DNA: TGTCCCATCAGTGGTTCTTCCGGGACTATCGGGAGAGATACGCAGTATTTT. It codes for CPISGSSGTIGRDTQYF.

The rearrangement joins TRBV5-8 to TRBJ1-2; the D is unclear. Germline V gene data show CDR1 as SGHTS and CDR2 as YDEGEE. The CDR3 runs 15 residues. The CDR3 spells CDISSPSTGNYGYTF. The CDR3 DNA sequence: TGTGACATCAGCTCCCCATCCACCGGGAACTATGGCTACACCTTC.

Comments on this clonotype: The junction does not match germline at one end; this may be a read error. The J gene is TRBJ2-1, the V gene TRBV11-2, with 9 bases aligning to TRBD2. The CDR3 loop spans 20 amino acids. The germline V gene encodes CDR1 SGHAT and CDR2 FQNNGV. Here the CDR3 reads CASSSRRGRADSGRIYEQFF. CDR3 nucleotide sequence: TGTGCCAGTAGCTCCCGAAGGGGGCGAGCGGACAGCGGGAGGATCTATGAGCAGTTCTTC.